A selection of T cell receptor beta chains follows, all from one sample in a study of T cell repertoires in cytomegalovirus infection. TCRdb used MiXCR to reprocess the reads, holding one entry per CDR3 protein. The sample lists about 360,000 distinct CDR3 sequences, over 15% seen once, with less than 9.5% in the top ten. What was sequenced was PBMCs. The receptors originated from a human donor in good health (CMV status not recorded). Some clones in this sample may be carry-over from other donors' samples. The CDR3 runs from the conserved cysteine through the conserved F or W. The D gene is left open where the match is weak. Size is omitted from some rows. Given values are once, few, many or a class for expanded clones.

J gene: TRBJ1-4; D gene: .; V gene: TRBV7-2; clone size: many; CDR3 DNA: TGTGCCAGCAGCTTAGCAGGGTGGAATGAAAAACTGTTTTTT; CDR3 protein: CASSLAGWNEKLFF
J gene: TRBJ1-5; D gene: .; V gene: TRBV6-2/TRBV6-3; clone size: many; CDR3 DNA: TGTGCCAGCAGTTACTCGAGATTGAATCAGCCCCAGCATTTT; CDR3 protein: CASSYSRLNQPQHF
J gene: TRBJ2-2; D gene: TRBD2; V gene: TRBV19; clone size: few; CDR3 DNA: TGTGCCAGTAGCCTAACTAGCGGGGTAACCGGGGAGCTGTTTTTT; CDR3 protein: CASSLTSGVTGELFF
J gene: TRBJ1-1; D gene: .; V gene: TRBV5-1; clone size: .; CDR3 DNA: TGCGCCAGCAGCTTGGCTCGACAGGCTGAAGCTTTCTTT; CDR3 protein: CASSLARQAEAFF
J gene: TRBJ2-5; D gene: .; V gene: TRBV29-1; clone size: many; CDR3 DNA: TGCAGCGTAACAGTTCAAGAGACCCAGTACTTC; CDR3 protein: CSVTVQETQYF
J gene: TRBJ2-4; D gene: TRBD1; V gene: TRBV5-1; clone size: .; CDR3 DNA: TGCGCCAGCGCGACAGGGGCCAAAAACATTCAGTACTTC; CDR3 protein: CASATGAKNIQYF
J gene: TRBJ1-6; D gene: .; V gene: TRBV5-6; clone size: .; CDR3 DNA: TGTGCCAGCAGCTTGGGTCGGATTAATTCACCCCTCCACTTT; CDR3 protein: CASSLGRINSPLHF
J gene: TRBJ2-5; D gene: TRBD1; V gene: TRBV29-1; clone size: .; CDR3 DNA: TGCAGCGTTGCGCAGGGGGCCGAGACCCAGTACTTC; CDR3 protein: CSVAQGAETQYF
J gene: TRBJ1-2; D gene: .; V gene: TRBV2; clone size: few; CDR3 DNA: TGTGCCAGCAGTGACAGTGAGGCAGGAGGCTACACCTTC; CDR3 protein: CASSDSEAGGYTF
J gene: TRBJ2-1; D gene: .; V gene: TRBV10-3; clone size: many; CDR3 DNA: TGTGCCATCAGTGAAGGCTATGAGCAGTTCTTC; CDR3 protein: CAISEGYEQFF
J gene: TRBJ1-6; D gene: .; V gene: TRBV7-2; clone size: many; CDR3 DNA: TGTGCCAGCACCTTGGGGGGTTCTAGGTATAATTCACCCCTCCACTTT; CDR3 protein: CASTLGGSRYNSPLHF
J gene: TRBJ2-5; D gene: .; V gene: TRBV10-3; clone size: many; CDR3 DNA: TGTGCCATCAGTGAGGGGGGGCATGAGACCCAGTACTTC; CDR3 protein: CAISEGGHETQYF
J gene: TRBJ1-5; D gene: .; V gene: TRBV20-1; clone size: .; CDR3 DNA: TGCAGTGCAAAGGACACGGCCGATCAGCCCCAGCATTTT; CDR3 protein: CSAKDTADQPQHF